Listed here are 2 T cell receptor beta chains from one sample, sequenced in a study of metastatic and nonmetastatic thyroid tumors. No treatment of any kind had been given to any patient before thyroid surgery. TCRdb re-analyzed the PCR reads through MiXCR. The sample has approximately 15,000 clones; less than 30% are singletons. The sample comprised tumor tissue. Receptor source: a male donor with papillary thyroid cancer or a benign thyroid nodule (not recorded which). Some clones in this sample may be carry-over from other donors' samples.

This clone was recorded many times. V is TRBV20-1 and J is TRBJ2-7, with D possibly matching TRBD1 (6 bases). The germline CDR1 and CDR2 sequences are DFQATT and SNEGSKA (reference sequence). The CDR3 totals 14 residues. V lost 6 bases and J 4 bases, leaving 19 bases between the germline ends. DNA for the CDR3: TGCAGTGCCCGAAACCCAGGGGCGGAATACGAGCAGTACTTC. This translates into CSARNPGAEYEQYF.

In its sample, this clone ranks as medium-sized. This specimen includes other DNA sequences encoding the same CDR3. The V gene is TRBV29-1, the J gene TRBJ1-2; D is perhaps TRBD1 (6 bases). From germline, CDR1 is SQVTM and CDR2 ANQGSEA. The V end was cut by 0 bases, the J end by 2 bases, with 7 bases between. The CDR3 is made up of 13 amino acids. The CDR3 DNA follows: TGCAGCGTTGAAGAACAGGGAAACTATGGCTACACCTTC. Its translation: CSVEEQGNYGYTF.